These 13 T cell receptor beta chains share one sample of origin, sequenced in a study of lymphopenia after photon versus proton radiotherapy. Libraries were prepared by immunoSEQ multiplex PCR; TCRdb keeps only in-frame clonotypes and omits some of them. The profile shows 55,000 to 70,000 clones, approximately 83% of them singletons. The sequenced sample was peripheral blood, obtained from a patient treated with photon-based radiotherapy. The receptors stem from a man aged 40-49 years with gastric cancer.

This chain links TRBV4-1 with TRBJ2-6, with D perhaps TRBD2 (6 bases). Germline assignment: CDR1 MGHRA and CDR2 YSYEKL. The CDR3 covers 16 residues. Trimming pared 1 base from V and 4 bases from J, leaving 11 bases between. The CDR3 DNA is TGCGCCAGCAGCCAAGCCCCCAGCGGGGGGGCCAACGTCCTGACTTTC. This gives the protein CASSQAPSGGANVLTF.

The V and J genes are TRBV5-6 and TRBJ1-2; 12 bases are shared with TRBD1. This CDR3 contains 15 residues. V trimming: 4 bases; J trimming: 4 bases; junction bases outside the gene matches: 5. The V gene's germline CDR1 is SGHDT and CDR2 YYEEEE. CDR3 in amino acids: CASSIRDRGLYGYTF. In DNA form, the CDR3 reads TGTGCCAGCAGCATCCGGGACAGGGGGCTCTATGGCTACACCTTC. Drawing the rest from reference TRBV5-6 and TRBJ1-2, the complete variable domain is DAGVTQSPTHLIKTRGQQVTLRCSPKSGHDTVSWYQQALGQGPQFIFQYYEEEERQRGNFPDRFSGHQFPNYSSELNVNALLLGDSALYLCASSIRDRGLYGYTFGSGTRLTVV.

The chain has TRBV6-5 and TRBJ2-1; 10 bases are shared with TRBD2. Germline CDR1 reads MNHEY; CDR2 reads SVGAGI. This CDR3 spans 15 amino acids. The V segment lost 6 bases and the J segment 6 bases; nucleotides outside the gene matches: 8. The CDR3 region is CASSRGLADLNEQFF. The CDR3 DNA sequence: TGTGCCAGCAGCCGAGGACTAGCGGATCTCAATGAGCAGTTCTTC.

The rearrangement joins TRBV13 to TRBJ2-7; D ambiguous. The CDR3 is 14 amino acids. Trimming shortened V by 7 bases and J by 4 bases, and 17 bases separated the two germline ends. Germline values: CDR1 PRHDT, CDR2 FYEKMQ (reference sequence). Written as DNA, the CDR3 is TGTGCCAGCACCGTCGGAGATAGTCCTTACGAGCAGTACTTC. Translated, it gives CASTVGDSPYEQYF.

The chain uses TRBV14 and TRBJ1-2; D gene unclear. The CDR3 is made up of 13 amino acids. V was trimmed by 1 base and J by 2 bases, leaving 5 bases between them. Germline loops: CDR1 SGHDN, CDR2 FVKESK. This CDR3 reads CASSQGGNYGYTF. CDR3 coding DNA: TGTGCCAGCAGCCAAGGCGGGAACTATGGCTACACCTTC.

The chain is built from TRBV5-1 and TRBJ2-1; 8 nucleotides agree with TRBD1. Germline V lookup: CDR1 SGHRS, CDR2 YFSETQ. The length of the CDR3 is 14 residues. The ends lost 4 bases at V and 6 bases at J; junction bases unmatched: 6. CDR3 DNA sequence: TGCGCCAGCAGCACGAATACAGGGGGCAATGAGCAGTTCTTC. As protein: CASSTNTGGNEQFF. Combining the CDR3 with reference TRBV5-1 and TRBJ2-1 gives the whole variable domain KAGVTQTPRYLIKTRGQQVTLSCSPISGHRSVSWYQQTPGQGLQFLFEYFSETQRNKGNFPGRFSGRQFSNSRSEMNVSTLELGDSALYLCASSTNTGGNEQFFGPGTRLTVL.

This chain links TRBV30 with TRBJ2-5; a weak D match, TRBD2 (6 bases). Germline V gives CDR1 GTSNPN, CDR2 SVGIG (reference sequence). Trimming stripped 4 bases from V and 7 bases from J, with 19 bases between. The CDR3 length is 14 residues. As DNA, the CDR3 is TGTGCCTGGAACCCCGGGAGCCCGTCGGGGACCCAGTACTTC. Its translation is CAWNPGSPSGTQYF.

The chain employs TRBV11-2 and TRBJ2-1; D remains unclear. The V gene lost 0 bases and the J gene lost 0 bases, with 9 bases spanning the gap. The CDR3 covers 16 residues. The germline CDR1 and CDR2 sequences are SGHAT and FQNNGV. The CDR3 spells CASSLERISSYNEQFF. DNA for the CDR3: TGTGCCAGCAGCTTAGAAAGGATCAGCTCCTACAATGAGCAGTTCTTC. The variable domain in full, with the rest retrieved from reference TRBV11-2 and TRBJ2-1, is EAGVAQSPRYKIIEKRQSVAFWCNPISGHATLYWYQQILGQGPKLLIQFQNNGVVDDSQLPKDRFSAERLKGVDSTLKIQPAKLEDSAVYLCASSLERISSYNEQFFGPGTRLTVL.

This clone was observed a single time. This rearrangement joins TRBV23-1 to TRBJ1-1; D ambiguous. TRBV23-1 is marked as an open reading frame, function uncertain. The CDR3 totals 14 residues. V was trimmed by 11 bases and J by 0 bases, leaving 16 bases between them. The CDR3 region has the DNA TGCGCCCTAGAGAAGGTTTCAATGAACACTGAAGCTTTCTTT. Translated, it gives CALEKVSMNTEAFF.

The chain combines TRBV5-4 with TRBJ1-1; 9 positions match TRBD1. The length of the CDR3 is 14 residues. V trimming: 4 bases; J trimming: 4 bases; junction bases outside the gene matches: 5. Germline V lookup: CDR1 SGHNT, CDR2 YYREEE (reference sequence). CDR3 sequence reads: CASSRDRVGTEAFF. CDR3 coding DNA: TGTGCCAGCAGCCGGGACAGGGTGGGCACTGAAGCTTTCTTT.

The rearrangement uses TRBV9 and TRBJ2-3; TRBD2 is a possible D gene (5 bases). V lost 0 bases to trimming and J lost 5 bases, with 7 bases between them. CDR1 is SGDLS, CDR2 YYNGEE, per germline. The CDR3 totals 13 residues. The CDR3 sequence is CASSVGGGDTQYF. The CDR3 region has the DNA TGTGCCAGCAGCGTAGGAGGAGGAGATACGCAGTATTTT.

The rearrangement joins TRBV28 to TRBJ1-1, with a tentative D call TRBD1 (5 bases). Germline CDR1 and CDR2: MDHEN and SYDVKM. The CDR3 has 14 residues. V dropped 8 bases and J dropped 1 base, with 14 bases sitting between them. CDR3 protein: CASGWGVTNTEAFF. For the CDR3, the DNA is TGTGCCAGCGGATGGGGGGTCACGAACACTGAAGCTTTCTTT.

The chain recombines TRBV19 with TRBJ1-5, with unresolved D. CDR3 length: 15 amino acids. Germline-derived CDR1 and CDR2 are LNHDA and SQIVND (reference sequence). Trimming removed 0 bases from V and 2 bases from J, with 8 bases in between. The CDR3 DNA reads TGTGCCAGTAGTATAGATCAGGCCGGCAATCAGCCCCAGCATTTT. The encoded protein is CASSIDQAGNQPQHF.